This T cell receptor beta chain was sequenced for a study of cytomegalovirus exposure and HLA in healthy donors. Primers included in the PCR were 60 Vbeta and 13 Jbeta primers. The data were produced by immunoSEQ multiplex PCR, yet TCRdb's version contains in-frame clones alone and is incomplete. Among about 200,000 clones listed, roughly 80% were seen once. Per germline, CDR1 KGHSH and CDR2 LQKENI. V was pared by 6 bases and J by 5 bases, with 19 bases between. The CDR3 runs to 15 residues. The sequence derives from a woman aged 30 to 39 in good health and CMV-seronegative. The gene calls are TRBV18 and TRBJ2-5; D not resolved. The sequencing input was PBMCs. The CDR3 DNA sequence: TGTGCCAGCTCTCGACCCCAGGCTGGCCGGGAGACCCAGTACTTC. Residues: CASSRPQAGRETQYF.